The clone carrying this T cell receptor beta chain has only a few counts. Its antigen is currently unknown. This sample stems from a study of T cell clonotyping in hematopoietic cell transplantation. Study results and limitations: Recipient TCR diversity dropped after transplant; expanded clonotypes rose from day 30 to 180.

Assay: immunoSEQ multiplex PCR; the TCRdb copy retains only in-frame clones and omits some. The table lists around 14,000 clones, 80% to 90% of them singletons. The V end lost 7 bases, the J end lost 6 bases, and 18 bases lay between the germline ends. CDR3 size: 14 residues. Per the germline V gene, CDR1 is MNHNS and CDR2 is SASEGT. The starting material was PBMCs, obtained 100 days after allogeneic stem cell transplant. The receptor comes from a male patient aged 45 to 59 who had an allogeneic stem cell transplant from an unrelated donor, so T cells may come from the graft donor. Some clones in this sample may be carry-over from other donors' samples. The chain combines TRBV6-1 with TRBJ1-2; D uncertain. CDR3 coding DNA: TGTGCCAGCACCCTCAACGGGCAGCTCAATGGCTACACCTTC. Its protein is CASTLNGQLNGYTF.